This T cell receptor (beta chain) was found in a study of blood T cell repertoires in COVID-19. Turning to the study itself: Acute and convalescent COVID-19 specimens originated in the United States, Italy and Spain.

Libraries were prepared by immunoSEQ multiplex PCR; TCRdb keeps only in-frame clonotypes and omits some of them. The data show 65,000 to 85,000 clones, with around 89% seen just once and around 20% held by the top ten. The V segment lost 6 bases and the J segment 6 bases; nucleotides outside the gene matches: 11. CDR1 is MDHEN, CDR2 SYDVKM, per germline. The CDR3 sequence is 16 residues long. The sample consisted of peripheral blood. The chain has TRBV28 and TRBJ1-6, with 7 bases lining up with TRBD1. This TCR was sampled from a human donor in a cohort sampled during active COVID-19. CDR3 residues: CASRNLPGTANSPLHF. Written as DNA, the CDR3 is TGTGCCAGCAGAAACCTCCCCGGGACAGCTAATTCACCCCTCCACTTT.